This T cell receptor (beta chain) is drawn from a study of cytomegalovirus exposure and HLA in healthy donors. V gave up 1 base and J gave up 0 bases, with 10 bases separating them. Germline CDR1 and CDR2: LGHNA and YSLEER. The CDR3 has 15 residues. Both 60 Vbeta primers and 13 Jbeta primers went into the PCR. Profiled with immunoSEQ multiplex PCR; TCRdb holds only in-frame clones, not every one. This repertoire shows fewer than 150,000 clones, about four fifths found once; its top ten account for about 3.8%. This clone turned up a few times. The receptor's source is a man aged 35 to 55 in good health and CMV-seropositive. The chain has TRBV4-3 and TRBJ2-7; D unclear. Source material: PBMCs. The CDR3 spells CASSQGSRSSYEQYF. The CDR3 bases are TGCGCCAGCAGCCAAGGGTCAAGGAGCTCCTACGAGCAGTACTTC.